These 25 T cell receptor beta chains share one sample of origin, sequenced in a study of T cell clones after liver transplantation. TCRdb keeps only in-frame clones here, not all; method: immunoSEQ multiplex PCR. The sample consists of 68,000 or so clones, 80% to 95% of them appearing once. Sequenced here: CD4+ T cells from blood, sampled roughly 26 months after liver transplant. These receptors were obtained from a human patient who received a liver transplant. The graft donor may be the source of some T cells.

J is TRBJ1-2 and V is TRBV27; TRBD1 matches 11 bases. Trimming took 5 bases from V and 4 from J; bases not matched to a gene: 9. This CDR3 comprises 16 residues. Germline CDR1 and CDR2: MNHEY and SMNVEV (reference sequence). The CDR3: CASSGWWTGGAYGYTF. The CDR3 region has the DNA TGTGCCAGCAGTGGCTGGTGGACAGGGGGCGCCTATGGCTACACCTTC.

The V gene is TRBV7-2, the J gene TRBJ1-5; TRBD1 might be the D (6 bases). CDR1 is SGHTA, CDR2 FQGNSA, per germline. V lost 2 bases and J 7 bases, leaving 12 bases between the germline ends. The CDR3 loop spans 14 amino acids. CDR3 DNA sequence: TGTGCCAGCAGCTTAAGGGACACGGGGCAGCCCCAGCATTTT. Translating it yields CASSLRDTGQPQHF.

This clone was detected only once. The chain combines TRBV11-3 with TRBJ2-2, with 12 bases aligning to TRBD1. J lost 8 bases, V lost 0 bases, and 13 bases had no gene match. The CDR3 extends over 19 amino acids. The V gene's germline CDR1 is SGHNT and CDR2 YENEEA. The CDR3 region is CASSLDLQPGQGAAGELFF. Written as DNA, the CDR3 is TGTGCCAGCAGCTTAGATTTGCAACCGGGACAGGGGGCAGCGGGGGAGCTGTTTTTT.

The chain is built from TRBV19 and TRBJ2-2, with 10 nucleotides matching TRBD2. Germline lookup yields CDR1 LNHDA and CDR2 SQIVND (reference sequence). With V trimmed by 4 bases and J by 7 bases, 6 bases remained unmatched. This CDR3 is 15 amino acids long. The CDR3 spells CASSTIAGGIGELFF. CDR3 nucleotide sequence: TGTGCCAGTAGTACTATAGCGGGAGGCATCGGGGAGCTGTTTTTT.

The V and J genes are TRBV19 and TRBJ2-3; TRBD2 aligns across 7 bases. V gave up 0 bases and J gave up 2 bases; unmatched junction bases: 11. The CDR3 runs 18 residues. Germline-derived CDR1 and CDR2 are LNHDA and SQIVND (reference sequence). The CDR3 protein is CASSIELVGTNPTDTQYF. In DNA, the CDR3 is TGTGCCAGTAGTATAGAACTGGTAGGGACTAACCCCACAGATACGCAGTATTTT.

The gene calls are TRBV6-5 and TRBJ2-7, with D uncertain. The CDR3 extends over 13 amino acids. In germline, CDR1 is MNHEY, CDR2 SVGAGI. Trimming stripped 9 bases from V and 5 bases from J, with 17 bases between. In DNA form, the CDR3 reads TGTGCCAGTCGTCCCCAAACGAAACACGAGCAGTACTTC. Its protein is CASRPQTKHEQYF.

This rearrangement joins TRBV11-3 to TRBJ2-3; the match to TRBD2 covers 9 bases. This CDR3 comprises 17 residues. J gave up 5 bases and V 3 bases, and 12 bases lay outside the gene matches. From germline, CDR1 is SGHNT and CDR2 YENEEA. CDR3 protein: CASSFLSSGTREDTQYF. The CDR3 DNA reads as TGTGCCAGCAGCTTTTTGTCTAGCGGGACTCGGGAAGATACGCAGTATTTT.

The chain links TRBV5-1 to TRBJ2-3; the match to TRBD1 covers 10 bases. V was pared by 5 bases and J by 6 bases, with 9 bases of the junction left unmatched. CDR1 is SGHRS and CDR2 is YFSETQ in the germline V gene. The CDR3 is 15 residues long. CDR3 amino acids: CASSTGQGNSDTQYF. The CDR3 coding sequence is TGCGCCAGCAGTACGGGACAGGGGAATTCGGATACGCAGTATTTT.

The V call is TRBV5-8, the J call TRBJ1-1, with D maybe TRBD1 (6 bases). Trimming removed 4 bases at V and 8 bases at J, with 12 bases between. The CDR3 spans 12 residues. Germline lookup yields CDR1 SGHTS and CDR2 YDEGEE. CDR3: CASSETGREAFF. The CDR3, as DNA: TGTGCCAGCAGCGAAACAGGGAGAGAAGCTTTCTTT.

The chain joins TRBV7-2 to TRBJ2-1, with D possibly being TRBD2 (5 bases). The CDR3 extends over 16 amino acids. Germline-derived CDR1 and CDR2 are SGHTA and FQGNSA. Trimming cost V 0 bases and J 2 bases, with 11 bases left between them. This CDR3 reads CASSLARTSTYNEQFF. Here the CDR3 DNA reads TGTGCCAGCAGCTTAGCCAGGACTTCGACCTACAATGAGCAGTTCTTC. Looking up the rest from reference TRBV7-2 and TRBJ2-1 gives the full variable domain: GAGVSQSPSNKVTEKGKDVELRCDPISGHTALYWYRQSLGQGLEFLIYFQGNSAPDKSGLPSDRFSAERTGGSVSTLTIQRTQQEDSAVYLCASSLARTSTYNEQFFGPGTRLTVL.

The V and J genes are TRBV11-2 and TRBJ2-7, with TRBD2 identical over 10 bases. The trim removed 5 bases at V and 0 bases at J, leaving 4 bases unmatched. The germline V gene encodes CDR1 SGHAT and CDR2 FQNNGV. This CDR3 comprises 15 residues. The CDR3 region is CASSRLAGLSYEQYF. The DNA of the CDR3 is TGTGCCAGCAGCCGACTAGCGGGCCTCTCCTACGAGCAGTACTTC.

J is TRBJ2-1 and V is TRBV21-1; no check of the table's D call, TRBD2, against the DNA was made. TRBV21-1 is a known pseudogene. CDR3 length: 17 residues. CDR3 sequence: CASTLPGGSGSRNEQFF. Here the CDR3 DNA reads TGTGCCAGCACCCTCCCAGGGGGTAGCGGGAGCAGAAATGAGCAGTTCTTC.

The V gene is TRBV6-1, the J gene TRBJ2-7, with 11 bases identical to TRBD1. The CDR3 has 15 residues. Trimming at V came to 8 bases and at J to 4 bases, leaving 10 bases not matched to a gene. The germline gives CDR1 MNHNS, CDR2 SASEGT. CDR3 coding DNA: TGTGCCAGCTCACCCGCGGGGACAGGGGGTTACGAGCAGTACTTC. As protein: CASSPAGTGGYEQYF.

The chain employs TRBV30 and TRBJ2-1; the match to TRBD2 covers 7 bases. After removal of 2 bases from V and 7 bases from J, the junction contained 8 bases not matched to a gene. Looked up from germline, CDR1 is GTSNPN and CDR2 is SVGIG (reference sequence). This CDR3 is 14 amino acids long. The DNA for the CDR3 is TGTGCCTGGAGTCCGGGACTATCTACGAATGAGCAGTTCTTC. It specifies CAWSPGLSTNEQFF.

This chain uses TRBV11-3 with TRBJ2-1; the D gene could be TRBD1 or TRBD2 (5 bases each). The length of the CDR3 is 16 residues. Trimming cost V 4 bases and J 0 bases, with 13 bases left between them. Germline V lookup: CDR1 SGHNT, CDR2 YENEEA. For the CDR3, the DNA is TGTGCCAGCAGCTCCAGCTGGGGGAGCTCCTACAATGAGCAGTTCTTC. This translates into CASSSSWGSSYNEQFF.

This chain's CDR3 is CASSEPPQGLGGNTIYF. The CDR3 nucleotides are TGCGCCAGCAGTGAGCCACCCCAAGGGTTGGGCGGAAACACCATATATTTT. The chain employs TRBV10-2 and TRBJ1-3; D unclear. This CDR3 is 17 amino acids long. The germline V gene encodes CDR1 WSHSY and CDR2 SAAADI. Trimming cost V 2 bases and J 4 bases, with 18 bases left between them.

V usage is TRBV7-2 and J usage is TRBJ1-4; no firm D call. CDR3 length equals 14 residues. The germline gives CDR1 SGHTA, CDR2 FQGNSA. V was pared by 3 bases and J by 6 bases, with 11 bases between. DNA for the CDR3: TGTGCCAGCAGCTTCAGAGAAAGGGATGAAAAACTGTTTTTT. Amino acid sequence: CASSFRERDEKLFF.

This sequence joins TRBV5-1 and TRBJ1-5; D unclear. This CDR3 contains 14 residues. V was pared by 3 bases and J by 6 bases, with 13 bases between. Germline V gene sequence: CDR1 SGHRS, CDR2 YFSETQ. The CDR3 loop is CASSSGVAGQPQHF. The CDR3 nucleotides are TGCGCCAGCAGCTCCGGGGTAGCAGGTCAGCCCCAGCATTTT. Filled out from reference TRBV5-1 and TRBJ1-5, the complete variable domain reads KAGVTQTPRYLIKTRGQQVTLSCSPISGHRSVSWYQQTPGQGLQFLFEYFSETQRNKGNFPGRFSGRQFSNSRSEMNVSTLELGDSALYLCASSSGVAGQPQHFGDGTRLSIL.

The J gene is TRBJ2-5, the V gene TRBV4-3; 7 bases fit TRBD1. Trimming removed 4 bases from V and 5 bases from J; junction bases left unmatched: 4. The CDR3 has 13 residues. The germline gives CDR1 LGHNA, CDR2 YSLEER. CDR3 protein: CASSLGTAETQYF. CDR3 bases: TGCGCCAGCAGCCTCGGGACAGCGGAGACCCAGTACTTC.

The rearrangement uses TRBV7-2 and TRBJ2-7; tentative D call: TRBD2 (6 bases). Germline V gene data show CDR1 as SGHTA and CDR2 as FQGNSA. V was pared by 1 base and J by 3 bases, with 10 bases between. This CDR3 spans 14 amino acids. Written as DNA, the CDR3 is TGTGCCAGCAGCTTAGTACTGCGGGACTACGAGCAGTACTTC. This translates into CASSLVLRDYEQYF.

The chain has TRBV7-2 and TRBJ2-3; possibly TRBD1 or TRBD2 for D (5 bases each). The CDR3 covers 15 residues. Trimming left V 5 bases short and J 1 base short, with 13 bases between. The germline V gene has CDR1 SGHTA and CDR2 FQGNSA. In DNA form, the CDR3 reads TGTGCCAGCAGCCCGGGGCGGAGCGGCACAGATACGCAGTATTTT. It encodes CASSPGRSGTDTQYF.

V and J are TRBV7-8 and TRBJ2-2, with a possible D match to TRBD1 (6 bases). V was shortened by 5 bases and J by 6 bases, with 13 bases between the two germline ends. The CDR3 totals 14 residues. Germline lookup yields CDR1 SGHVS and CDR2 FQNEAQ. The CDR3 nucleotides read TGTGCCAGCAGCCAACCAGGGGTCTCCGGGGAGCTGTTTTTT. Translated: CASSQPGVSGELFF.

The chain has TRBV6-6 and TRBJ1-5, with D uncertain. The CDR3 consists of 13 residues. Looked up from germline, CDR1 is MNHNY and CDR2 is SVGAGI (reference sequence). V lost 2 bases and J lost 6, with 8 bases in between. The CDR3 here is CASSYGRFQPQHF. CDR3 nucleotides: TGTGCCAGCAGTTACGGGCGTTTTCAGCCCCAGCATTTT.

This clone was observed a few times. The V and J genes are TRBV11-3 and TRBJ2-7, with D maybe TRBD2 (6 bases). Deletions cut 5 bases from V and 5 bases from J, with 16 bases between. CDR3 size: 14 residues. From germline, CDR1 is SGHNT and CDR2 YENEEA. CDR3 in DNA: TGTGCCAGCAGCACCCGGAGGGTCGGGAACGAGCAGTACTTC. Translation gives CASSTRRVGNEQYF.

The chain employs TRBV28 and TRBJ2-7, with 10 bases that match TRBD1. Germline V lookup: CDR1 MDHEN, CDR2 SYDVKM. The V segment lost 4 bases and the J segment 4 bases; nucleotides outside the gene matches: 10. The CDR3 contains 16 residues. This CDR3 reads CASSSSGDRGGYEQYF. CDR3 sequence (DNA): TGTGCCAGCAGTTCATCGGGGGACAGGGGTGGGTACGAGCAGTACTTC.